Listed here are 21 T cell receptor beta chains from one sample, sequenced in a study of Ad26.COV2.S vaccination and SARS-CoV-2 variants. Treatment here: about 20 received Ad26.COV2.S at low or high dose, single or two shots; 5 received placebo; per-sample allocation not given. At day 63 after the first vaccine or placebo injection, samples were drawn. Measured with immunoSEQ multiplex PCR; TCRdb has only the in-frame clones, and not every one. The data hold around 300,000 clones, with 75% to 90% observed a single time. The sequenced sample was peripheral blood, obtained in a trial of Ad26.COV2.S vaccine versus placebo. Source of these receptors: a person between 18 and 60 years old who received the Ad26.COV2.S COVID-19 vaccine or a placebo.

The chain joins TRBV3-1 (or the pseudogene TRBV3-2) to TRBJ2-2; weak D call: TRBD2 (5 bases). CDR1 LGHDT and CDR2 YNNKEL come from the germline V gene (reference sequence). The CDR3 spans 18 residues. V was clipped by 0 bases and J by 0 bases, with 14 bases between them. The CDR3 DNA is TGTGCCAGCAGCCAAGATTTGAGGGTTTATCCGAACACCGGGGAGCTGTTTTTT. Translation: CASSQDLRVYPNTGELFF.

This chain uses TRBV4-2 with TRBJ2-7, with a weak D call TRBD2 (5 bases). Trimming cost V 0 bases and J 6 bases, with 9 bases left between them. The germline V gene encodes CDR1 LGHNA and CDR2 YNFKEQ. The CDR3 length is 13 residues. This CDR3 is CASSQDPGSEQYV. The DNA for the CDR3 is TGTGCCAGCAGCCAAGACCCGGGAAGCGAGCAGTACGTC.

The CDR3 nucleotides are TGTGCCAGTAGTCCTCTTCCGGGAGATACGCAGTATTTT. This translates into CASSPLPGDTQYF. The chain joins TRBV19 to TRBJ2-3; D ambiguous. CDR1 is LNHDA and CDR2 is SQIVND in the germline V gene (reference sequence). The V end lost 5 bases, the J end lost 5 bases, and 11 bases lay between the germline ends. The CDR3 has 13 residues.

The chain recombines TRBV12-3 or TRBV12-4 with TRBJ1-1; 9 positions agree with TRBD1. Unmatched junction bases numbered 3, after V lost 9 bases and J lost 1 base. The CDR3 runs to 13 residues. The CDR3 region has the DNA TGTGCCAGTTTACAGGGGGCGAACACTGAAGCTTTCTTT. This gives the protein CASLQGANTEAFF.

The chain couples TRBV18 to TRBJ1-1, with TRBD1 as a possible D gene (5 bases). This CDR3 has 14 amino acids. Germline lookup yields CDR1 KGHSH and CDR2 LQKENI. Trimming left V 3 bases short and J 0 bases short, with 8 bases between. The CDR3 region is CASSPGDVNTEAFF. The CDR3 DNA is TGTGCCAGCTCACCGGGGGACGTGAACACTGAAGCTTTCTTT.

The chain has TRBV7-2 and TRBJ2-3; 9 nucleotides align to TRBD2. V trimming: 2 bases; J trimming: 5 bases; junction bases outside the gene matches: 8. Germline CDR1 and CDR2: SGHTA and FQGNSA. The CDR3 has 16 amino acids. CDR3 sequence reads: CASSLLGLAMGDTQYF. CDR3 nucleotide sequence: TGTGCCAGCAGCTTACTTGGACTAGCGATGGGAGATACGCAGTATTTT.

The V gene is TRBV6-5, the J gene TRBJ2-7; D ambiguous. CDR1 is MNHEY and CDR2 is SVGAGI in the germline V gene. The CDR3 consists of 14 residues. Trimming removed 0 bases at V and 5 bases at J, with 11 bases between. CDR3 sequence (DNA): TGTGCCAGCAGTTACTCGTCCGCGCTACACGAGCAGTACGTC. Amino acids: CASSYSSALHEQYV.

The rearrangement joins TRBV9 to TRBJ2-3; TRBD2 matches 8 bases. The germline gives CDR1 SGDLS, CDR2 YYNGEE. The J segment lost 3 bases and the V segment lost 3 bases, leaving 6 bases of the junction unmatched. The CDR3 has 15 residues. Here the CDR3 DNA reads TGTGCCAGCAGCGCCGAAGGACTAGCAACAGATACGCAGTATTTT. It codes for CASSAEGLATDTQYF.

V is TRBV6-5 and J is TRBJ1-1, with D possibly matching TRBD1 (6 bases). This CDR3 is built from 11 residues. Germline V gives CDR1 MNHEY, CDR2 SVGAGI. V was pared by 5 bases and J by 11 bases, with 12 bases between. The CDR3 region is CASSQQGRAFF. For the CDR3, the DNA is TGTGCCAGCAGTCAACAGGGTCGGGCTTTCTTT.

The genes are TRBV19 and TRBJ2-1, with D perhaps TRBD2 (5 bases). Germline-derived CDR1 and CDR2 are LNHDA and SQIVND (reference sequence). Trimming stripped 4 bases from V and 4 bases from J, with 11 bases between. This CDR3 is built from 14 residues. CDR3 in amino acids: CASSTAASYNEQFF. The CDR3 bases are TGTGCCAGTAGTACAGCGGCCTCTTACAATGAGCAGTTCTTC. The whole variable domain, filled in from reference TRBV19 and TRBJ2-1, reads DGGITQSPKYLFRKEGQNVTLSCEQNLNHDAMYWYRQDPGQGLRLIYYSQIVNDFQKGDIAEGYSVSREKKESFPLTVTSAQKNPTAFYLCASSTAASYNEQFFGPGTRLTVL.

The J gene is TRBJ1-2, the V gene TRBV5-1, with 9 bases fitting TRBD1. The length of the CDR3 is 16 residues. CDR1 is SGHRS and CDR2 is YFSETQ in the germline V gene. With 4 bases clipped from V and 6 bases from J, the junction kept 13 bases outside the gene matches. Here the CDR3 DNA reads TGCGCCAGCAGCCCTACACAGACAGGGGGGATAGATGGCTACACCTTC. The encoded protein is CASSPTQTGGIDGYTF.

The V call is TRBV10-3, the J call TRBJ2-5; D is perhaps TRBD1 or TRBD2 (5 bases each). The V gene's germline CDR1 is ENHRY and CDR2 SYGVKD. CDR3 length: 14 residues. The ends were cut back, 6 bases at V and 3 bases at J, with 14 bases in the middle. The CDR3 is CAIRPGPSEETQYF. CDR3 sequence (DNA): TGTGCCATCAGGCCGGGACCCTCAGAAGAGACCCAGTACTTC.

This chain joins TRBV10-1 and TRBJ2-2; 7 bases match TRBD2. The germline gives CDR1 WNHNN, CDR2 SYGVQD (reference sequence). Trimming at V came to 6 bases and at J to 3 bases, leaving 13 bases not matched to a gene. The CDR3 covers 17 residues. CDR3 sequence (DNA): TGCGCCAGCAGCCCTACCGGGGAGGGCTACGACACCGGGGAGCTGTTTTTT. Translating gives CASSPTGEGYDTGELFF.

In this sample, this clone turned up once. This chain links TRBV27 with TRBJ2-1; 15 bases are shared with TRBD2. The V segment lost 10 bases and the J segment 1 base; nucleotides outside the gene matches: 5. This CDR3 has 16 amino acids. CDR1 is MNHEY and CDR2 is SMNVEV in the germline V gene (reference sequence). The CDR3 DNA is TGTGCCACCGGGACTAGCGGGGGGCTGTCCTACAATGAGCAGTTCTTC. This translates into CATGTSGGLSYNEQFF.

The V gene is TRBV30, the J gene TRBJ2-7, with 12 bases that match TRBD2. Germline V gives CDR1 GTSNPN, CDR2 SVGIG (reference sequence). V trimming: 8 bases; J trimming: 4 bases; junction bases outside the gene matches: 9. The CDR3 sequence is 14 residues long. CDR3 DNA: TGTGCCCTCCGACTAGCGGGAGTTGCTTACGAGCAGTACGTC. This sequence encodes CALRLAGVAYEQYV.

The gene calls are TRBV5-5 and TRBJ1-1; the D gene is possibly TRBD1 (5 bases). The CDR3 is 15 amino acids. Germline V gene lookup returns CDR1 SGHKS and CDR2 YYEKEE (reference sequence). The V end lost 1 base, the J end lost 5 bases, and 15 bases lay between the germline ends. CDR3 amino acids: CASSLLPGGGTEAFF. CDR3 bases: TGTGCCAGCAGCTTGTTGCCCGGGGGAGGAACTGAAGCTTTCTTT.

This chain joins TRBV7-8 and TRBJ1-5; D is unclear. This CDR3 is 16 amino acids long. The V end lost 2 bases, the J end lost 6 bases, and 17 bases lay between the germline ends. The germline V gene has CDR1 SGHVS and CDR2 FQNEAQ. The CDR3 region is CASSLRAAGGGQPQHF. As DNA, the CDR3 is TGTGCCAGCAGCTTAAGAGCGGCGGGAGGCGGTCAGCCCCAGCATTTT.

This sequence joins TRBV19 and TRBJ1-2; D possibly corresponds to TRBD1 (5 bases). The CDR3 covers 13 residues. Germline V lookup: CDR1 LNHDA, CDR2 SQIVND (reference sequence). V was trimmed by 5 bases and J by 0 bases, leaving 7 bases between them. CDR3 region: CASSWGTNYGYTF. The CDR3 bases are TGTGCCAGTAGTTGGGGGACTAACTATGGCTACACCTTC. The complete variable domain, with remaining parts taken from reference TRBV19 and TRBJ1-2, reads DGGITQSPKYLFRKEGQNVTLSCEQNLNHDAMYWYRQDPGQGLRLIYYSQIVNDFQKGDIAEGYSVSREKKESFPLTVTSAQKNPTAFYLCASSWGTNYGYTFGSGTRLTVV.

This rearrangement joins TRBV6-2 or TRBV6-3 to TRBJ2-3, with D uncertain. The CDR3 has 15 residues. CDR1 and CDR2 (germline): MNHEY, SVGEGT. Trimming pared 5 bases from V and 0 bases from J, leaving 12 bases between. CDR3 bases: TGTGCCAGCAGTATCCGGGCCCGGAGCACAGATACGCAGTATTTT. Translated: CASSIRARSTDTQYF.

This sequence joins TRBV7-9 and TRBJ2-1, with TRBD1 identical over 9 bases. Germline values: CDR1 SEHNR, CDR2 FQNEAQ (reference sequence). CDR3 length: 14 amino acids. J was trimmed by 10 bases and V by 0 bases; bases with no gene match: 4. This CDR3 reads CASSLAGTGREQFF. The CDR3 DNA is TGTGCCAGCAGCTTAGCGGGGACAGGGCGAGAGCAGTTCTTC.

V usage is TRBV9 and J usage is TRBJ2-3; 8 bases are shared with TRBD2. Trimming cost V 2 bases and J 1 base; bases outside gene matches: 9. The germline V gene encodes CDR1 SGDLS and CDR2 YYNGEE. CDR3 size: 17 residues. CDR3 DNA sequence: TGTGCCAGCAGCGTCCTAAATAGCGGGGCGGGCACAGATACGCAGTATTTT. The encoded protein is CASSVLNSGAGTDTQYF.